The next 7 T cell receptor beta chains were all read from a single sample in a study of spatial heterogeneity in lung cancer. TCRdb re-derived calls from the 5' RACE reads in MiXCR, one entry per CDR3 protein. The table has about 13,000 distinct CDR3 sequences, less than 4.5% seen once. The antigens of these receptors remain unknown. Study-level findings and limits: One measure, the expanded intratumoral alpha and beta TCR count, tracked tumor mutation counts.

Indicated time point: sample taken at primary tumor resection. The source was lung tumor tissue, collected at surgery. All receptors come from a male donor with early-stage non-small cell lung cancer.

The J gene is TRBJ1-2, the V gene TRBV12-3 or TRBV12-4; D ambiguous. Trimming took 2 bases from V and 12 from J, leaving 16 bases between them. CDR3 length equals 13 residues. CDR3 nucleotides: TGTGCCAGCAGTTTATGGGAGGACGGCGGCGACACCTTC. Translation gives CASSLWEDGGDTF.

This clonotype occurred many times. This chain links TRBV20-1 with TRBJ2-1, with D perhaps TRBD2 (7 bases). CDR3 length: 16 residues. Trimming cost V 1 base and J 4 bases, with 17 bases left between them. Germline V gene sequence: CDR1 DFQATT, CDR2 SNEGSKA (reference sequence). CDR3 sequence reads: CSARAWGGGMYNEQFF. CDR3 DNA sequence: TGCAGTGCTAGAGCTTGGGGAGGGGGGATGTACAATGAGCAGTTCTTC.

In this sample, this clonotype turned up once. The gene calls are TRBV7-6 and TRBJ2-4; possibly TRBD1 or TRBD2 for D (6 bases each). CDR1 SGHVS and CDR2 FNYEAQ come from the germline V gene. The CDR3 is 15 amino acids. V lost 1 base and J 7 bases, leaving 14 bases between the germline ends. The CDR3 region is CASSLGQGRRNIQYF. The CDR3, as DNA: TGTGCCAGCAGCTTAGGGCAGGGGAGGAGGAACATTCAGTACTTC.

This clonotype has ten or more counts. The gene calls are TRBV19 and TRBJ2-5, with D possibly being TRBD1 or TRBD2 (5 bases each). The V and J ends lost 6 bases and 2 bases respectively, with 19 bases between them. Germline V gene sequence: CDR1 LNHDA, CDR2 SQIVND (reference sequence). The CDR3 totals 16 residues. DNA for the CDR3: TGTGCCAGTAGCCGAGGGGCTTTCGGGCTACAAGAGACCCAGTACTTC. Translating gives CASSRGAFGLQETQYF.

At least ten counts were recorded for this clonotype. This chain uses TRBV6-6 with TRBJ2-1; maybe TRBD1 (6 bases). V lost 6 bases, J lost 3 bases, and 15 bases lay in between. The CDR3 length is 15 residues. CDR1 is MNHNY and CDR2 is SVGAGI in the germline V gene (reference sequence). The CDR3 sequence: CASRPVGADYNEQFF. The CDR3 nucleotides read TGTGCCAGCAGACCCGTGGGGGCGGACTACAATGAGCAGTTCTTC.

Relative to its sample, this clonotype is medium-sized. The CDR3 bases are TGTGCCAGCAGCCAAGGAAGTTCGAACGCCCGTGGCTACACCTTC. It codes for CASSQGSSNARGYTF. V is TRBV3-1 and J is TRBJ1-2; D is uncertain. CDR3 length: 15 residues. Germline V gives CDR1 LGHDT, CDR2 YNNKEL (reference sequence). Deletions cut 1 base from V and 7 bases from J, with 16 bases between.

This clonotype showed up many times. The chain recombines TRBV3-1 with TRBJ1-2; D is unclear. The germline CDR1 and CDR2 sequences are LGHDT and YNNKEL (reference sequence). CDR3 size: 15 residues. V was cut by 1 base and J by 2 bases, with 11 bases left in between. This chain's CDR3 is CASSQAPGENYGYTF. CDR3 nucleotides: TGTGCCAGCAGCCAAGCCCCCGGGGAAAACTATGGCTACACCTTC.